The clone carrying this T cell receptor (beta chain) has more than one count but fewer than ten. Antigen: not known. Quantitative 5'-RACE with molecular barcodes produced the TCR beta libraries. TCRdb fed the 5' RACE reads into MiXCR, producing one record per CDR3 protein. The table lists 350,000 to 400,000 distinct CDR3 sequences, around 20% of them singletons. This sample was included in a study of CD8 T cells in ankylosing spondylitis. Findings and limits, study-wide: Reactive arthritis synovial fluid and blood previously showed some of these motif variants. Disease-associated clones were reportedly significantly overrepresented in matched ankylosing spondylitis synovial fluid. Within peripheral blood, clones linked to disease were CD8+ and relatively rare.

The V end lost 5 bases, the J end lost 4 bases, and 11 bases lay between the germline ends. This CDR3 contains 13 residues. What was sequenced was blood, either unsorted or a sorted T cell fraction (not recorded which). This receptor was identified in a male donor with ankylosing spondylitis or in good health (not recorded which). The chain combines TRBV12-3 or TRBV12-4 with TRBJ1-1; D not certain. DNA for the CDR3: TGTGCCAGCAGTCCACCCCGCGGCACTGAAGCTTTCTTT. It specifies CASSPPRGTEAFF.